This is a list of T cell receptor beta chains from one sample in a study of blood T cell repertoires in COVID-19. Sequenced by immunoSEQ multiplex PCR; TCRdb stores in-frame clones only, minus some. The profile shows about 170,000 clones, about 80% of them singletons. The sample was peripheral blood. The receptors were gathered from a human donor with acute or convalescent COVID-19. The donor label of this sample is uncertain. Both conserved end residues are part of each CDR3. D genes are given only for firm matches. Clone size, where shown, is once, few, many, or a class for clones that have expanded.

>TRBV28|TRBD2|NA|TRBJ2-3|15
CASSLPGLDTDTQYF
TGTGCCAGCAGTTTGCCGGGACTAGACACAGATACGCAGTATTTT
>TRBV3-1/TRBV3-2|NA|NA|TRBJ2-7|11
CASSKTGEQYF
TGTGCCAGCAGCAAGACAGGCGAGCAGTACTTC
>TRBV6-5|TRBD1|NA|TRBJ1-1|14
CASSIQGAPTEAFF
TGTGCCAGCAGCATACAGGGGGCGCCGACTGAAGCTTTCTTT
>TRBV28|TRBD2|NA|TRBJ2-1|15
CASSGSGRLYNEQFF
TGTGCCAGCAGCGGTAGCGGGAGGTTGTACAATGAGCAGTTCTTC
>TRBV7-9|NA|NA|TRBJ1-2|14
CASSPQGNEVGYTF
TGTGCCAGCAGCCCGCAGGGGAACGAAGTAGGCTACACCTTC
>TRBV19|NA|few|TRBJ2-3|16
CASSMAGPSFPDTQYF
TGTGCCAGTAGTATGGCGGGACCTTCTTTTCCAGATACGCAGTATTTT
>TRBV5-1|TRBD1|once|TRBJ2-7|14
CASSPDRLSYEQYF
TGCGCCAGCAGCCCGGACAGGCTCTCCTACGAGCAGTACTTC
>TRBV5-6|TRBD1|NA|TRBJ1-6|14
CASSLVRGSSPLHF
TGTGCCAGCAGCTTGGTCAGGGGGAGTTCACCCCTCCACTTT
>TRBV6-2/TRBV6-3|TRBD1|NA|TRBJ1-2|14
CASSRDSAPYGYTF
TGTGCCAGCAGTCGGGACAGTGCACCCTATGGCTACACCTTC
>TRBV2|NA|NA|TRBJ1-1|14
CASSDNRVATEAFF
TGTGCCAGCAGTGATAACAGGGTGGCCACTGAAGCTTTCTTT
>TRBV2|NA|NA|TRBJ1-6|14
CASSVTEVNSPLHF
TGTGCCAGCAGTGTTACAGAAGTTAATTCACCCCTCCACTTT
>TRBV6-5|TRBD1|NA|TRBJ1-1|14
CASIQRLTGGEAFF
TGTGCCAGCATCCAAAGATTGACAGGGGGTGAAGCTTTCTTT
>TRBV9|TRBD1|few|TRBJ2-2|14
CASTGTENTGELFF
TGTGCCAGCACCGGGACAGAAAACACCGGGGAGCTGTTTTTT
>TRBV7-9|NA|NA|TRBJ2-1|12
CASSPTPGRQFF
TGTGCCAGCAGCCCTACTCCGGGAAGACAGTTCTTC
>TRBV5-6|TRBD1|NA|TRBJ1-1|13
CASSLTGGDEAFF
TGTGCCAGCAGCCTGACAGGGGGCGATGAAGCTTTCTTT
>TRBV19|TRBD1|NA|TRBJ1-5|14
CASSTTGGNQPQHF
TGTGCCAGTAGCACGACAGGGGGCAATCAGCCCCAGCATTTT
>TRBV28|NA|NA|TRBJ2-7|13
CASSLSRGYEQYF
TGTGCCAGCAGTTTATCCAGGGGCTACGAGCAGTACTTC
>TRBV7-6|TRBD1|NA|TRBJ2-6|16
CASSWDSYKGANVLTF
TGTGCCAGCAGCTGGGACAGCTATAAGGGGGCCAACGTCCTGACTTTC
>TRBV5-5|NA|NA|TRBJ1-3|17
CASSLEGRLLSGNTIYF
TGTGCCAGCAGCTTGGAAGGCAGGTTGCTCTCTGGAAACACCATATATTTT
>TRBV28|TRBD1|NA|TRBJ2-7|17
CASSPPPGTGVSHEQYF
TGTGCCAGCAGTCCCCCCCCCGGGACAGGGGTTTCCCACGAGCAGTACTTC
>TRBV2|NA|NA|TRBJ1-5|15
CASSAWGGEDQPQHF
TGTGCCAGCAGTGCGTGGGGCGGCGAGGATCAGCCCCAGCATTTT
>TRBV12-3/TRBV12-4|TRBD1|NA|TRBJ2-7|13
CASSLMGQYEQYF
TGTGCCAGCAGTTTAATGGGACAGTACGAGCAGTACTTC
>TRBV2|TRBD1|few|TRBJ2-2|13
CASSVGDRGELFF
TGTGCCAGCAGTGTCGGGGACAGGGGGGAGCTGTTTTTT
>TRBV5-4|TRBD2|NA|TRBJ2-5|16
CASSEGLAGGQETQYF
TGTGCCAGCAGCGAGGGACTAGCGGGGGGGCAAGAGACCCAGTACTTC
>TRBV7-2|NA|NA|TRBJ1-6|14
CASSLTGLDLPLHF
TGTGCCAGCAGCTTAACAGGGCTCGATTTGCCCCTCCACTTT
>TRBV3-1/TRBV3-2|NA|few|TRBJ2-7|14
CASSRMALRYEQYF
TGTGCCAGCAGCCGTATGGCACTACGTTACGAGCAGTACTTC
>TRBV12-5|NA|NA|TRBJ1-5|13
CASGRDRNQPQHF
TGTGCTAGTGGTCGGGATCGCAATCAGCCCCAGCATTTT
>TRBV7-8|NA|NA|TRBJ2-5|13
CASSPTGRETQYF
TGTGCCAGCAGCCCGACAGGCAGAGAGACCCAGTACTTC
>TRBV7-3|NA|once|TRBJ2-5|14
CASSSQGNQETQYF
TGTGCCAGCAGCTCCCAGGGTAACCAAGAGACCCAGTACTTC
>TRBV6-5|NA|NA|TRBJ2-7|12
CASTQTAYEQYF
TGTGCCAGCACCCAGACAGCCTACGAGCAGTACTTC
>TRBV28|TRBD1|NA|TRBJ1-5|15
CASSSLQGNYQPQHF
TGTGCCAGCAGTTCATTACAGGGGAACTATCAGCCCCAGCATTTT
>TRBV7-2|NA|NA|TRBJ2-3|13
CASSPGGQDTQYF
TGTGCCAGCAGCCCCGGAGGGCAGGATACGCAGTATTTT
>TRBV11-2|NA|NA|TRBJ1-6|14
CASSLGGSGSPLHF
TGTGCCAGCAGCTTAGGAGGGTCCGGTTCACCCCTCCACTTT
>TRBV18|TRBD2|NA|TRBJ2-4|17
CASSPPAGVLAKNIQYF
TGTGCCAGCTCACCACCGGCGGGGGTTCTAGCCAAAAACATTCAGTACTTC
>TRBV12-3/TRBV12-4|NA|NA|TRBJ1-2|12
CASRSGAGGYTF
TGTGCCAGCAGGAGTGGGGCGGGGGGCTACACCTTC
>TRBV7-3|TRBD1|NA|TRBJ2-7|14
CASSLGQGAGEQYF
TGTGCCAGCAGCTTAGGCCAGGGGGCGGGAGAGCAGTACTTC
>TRBV2|TRBD2|NA|TRBJ2-2|16
CARTGTSGSGRGELFF
TGTGCCAGAACCGGGACTAGCGGTTCTGGTCGCGGGGAGCTGTTTTTT
>TRBV5-1|NA|NA|TRBJ2-3|15
CASSLDGVSTDTQYF
TGCGCCAGCAGCTTAGACGGGGTTAGCACAGATACGCAGTATTTT
>TRBV7-9|TRBD1|NA|TRBJ2-2|15
CASSLATGGTGELFF
TGTGCCAGCAGCTTAGCTACAGGGGGCACCGGGGAGCTGTTTTTT
>TRBV2|NA|NA|TRBJ1-4|17
CASSVEKKGRGWEKLFF
TGTGCCAGCAGTGTGGAAAAAAAGGGGCGCGGATGGGAAAAACTGTTTTTT
>TRBV5-5|NA|NA|TRBJ2-5|14
CASSRGQTQETQYF
TGTGCCAGCAGCCGCGGACAGACCCAAGAGACCCAGTACTTC
>TRBV6-6|NA|once|TRBJ2-1|11
CASTQSNEQFF
TGTGCCAGCACCCAATCCAATGAGCAGTTCTTC
>TRBV14|TRBD2|NA|TRBJ2-3|16
CASSQDSGRARDTQYF
TGTGCCAGCAGCCAAGACAGCGGGAGGGCCCGAGATACGCAGTATTTT
>TRBV30|NA|NA|TRBJ2-1|14
CAWSTGTLGNEQFF
TGTGCCTGGAGCACAGGGACACTTGGTAATGAGCAGTTCTTC
>TRBV6-5|TRBD1|NA|TRBJ2-1|13
CASSGTGVGEQFF
TGTGCCAGCAGCGGGACAGGGGTCGGTGAGCAGTTCTTC
>TRBV4-2|TRBD2|NA|TRBJ2-1|19
CASSTYSGGALSSYNEQFF
TGTGCCAGCAGCACCTACTCGGGGGGGGCTCTGAGCTCCTACAATGAGCAGTTCTTC
>TRBV6-5|NA|once|TRBJ2-1|13
CASSYSNEVREFF
TGTGCCAGCAGTTACTCGAATGAGGTGCGGGAGTTCTTC
>TRBV2|NA|NA|TRBJ2-2|15
CASIGGVSNTGELFF
TGTGCCAGCATCGGCGGGGTTTCGAACACCGGGGAGCTGTTTTTT
>TRBV6-5|NA|NA|TRBJ1-5|11
CASQGSQPQHF
TGTGCCAGCCAGGGGAGCCAGCCCCAGCATTTT
>TRBV18|NA|once|TRBJ1-3|15
CASSRSETRGNTIYF
TGTGCCAGCTCACGTTCCGAAACTCGTGGAAACACCATATATTTT
>TRBV11-3|NA|NA|TRBJ2-7|16
CASSLGRSQGPYEQYF
TGTGCCAGCAGCTTGGGCCGGTCACAGGGCCCCTACGAGCAGTACTTC